This T cell receptor (beta chain) was obtained from a study of blood T cell repertoires in COVID-19. Data came from immunoSEQ multiplex PCR; TCRdb stores just in-frame clones and leaves some out. The repertoire consists of approximately 150,000 clones, with more than 60% occurring once and the leading ten covering less than 2.5%. With V trimmed by 4 bases and J by 5 bases, 11 bases remained unmatched. This CDR3 has 17 amino acids. Germline V lookup: CDR1 SGDLS, CDR2 YYNGEE. This rearrangement joins TRBV9 to TRBJ2-5; 13 bases are shared with TRBD2. The sample was peripheral blood. The TCR comes from an older woman with acute or convalescent COVID-19. The CDR3 DNA follows: TGTGCCAGCAGCCCTGGACTAGCGGGAGCGAGGAGGGAGACCCAGTACTTC. It encodes CASSPGLAGARRETQYF.